This T cell receptor (beta chain) was profiled in a study of regulatory T cells in long-lasting Graves disease. The germline CDR1 and CDR2 sequences are MDHEN and SYDVKM. The V end lost 1 base, the J end lost 7 bases, and 11 bases lay between the germline ends. The CDR3 extends over 13 amino acids. Findings and caveats of the study: Persistent cases favored TRBV28, TRBJ1-2 and TRBJ2-5. Graves' patients with persistent disease showed TCR diversity lower than patients newly diagnosed.

Ten or more counts support this clonotype. What it recognizes is unknown. Through Arm-PCR of CDR3 regions and iRepertoire HTBI primers, TCR beta libraries were built. TCRdb re-analysed the multiplex PCR reads in MiXCR, keeping a single row per CDR3 protein. This sample has roughly 410,000 distinct CDR3 sequences, with 15% found just once. The time point denotes: newly diagnosed GD, antithyroid drugs for less than 3 months. TCR sequences were obtained from RNA taken from PBMCs. The same data also contributed to another study, on T cells in Graves' hyperthyroidism and ophthalmopathy. That paper adds: No ophthalmopathy progression within 18 months constituted stable Graves' hyperthyroidism. HTBI primers were the set used in a first-round RT-PCR of the TCR CDR3.

The sample was peripheral blood mononuclear cells (PBMCs), taken at new diagnosis, from a patient treated with antithyroid drugs. The V call is TRBV28, the J call TRBJ2-7; D uncertain. The TCR comes from a woman aged 35 to 49 with Graves disease. The DNA for the CDR3 is TGTGCCAGCAGTTTATCCCGTCTGAGGGAGCAGTACTTC. Protein: CASSLSRLREQYF.